The 27 T cell receptor beta chains below come from one sample, sequenced in a study of shared clonotypes between healthy human individuals. This table comes from immunoSEQ multiplex PCR, and its TCRdb copy is limited to in-frame clones, with some not included. The sample carries over 2 million clones, 85% to 95% recorded once. The material sequenced was naive CD4+ T cells from PBMCs. Stated subset: CD45RA+ positively selected. These receptors all stem from a man aged 18 to 30 in good health. Some clones in this sample may be carry-over from other donors' samples.

This clone was recorded only once. The chain is built from TRBV6-5 and TRBJ1-6; D is perhaps TRBD1 (6 bases). Trimming cost V 6 bases and J 13 bases, with 16 bases left between them. The CDR3 is 13 residues long. Germline values: CDR1 MNHEY, CDR2 SVGAGI. The CDR3 DNA is TGTGCCAGCAGATTGGACAGCCTCCTGCCCCTCCACTTT. Amino acids: CASRLDSLLPLHF.

This chain links TRBV30 with TRBJ2-2; 10 bases agree with TRBD2. The CDR3 is 16 residues long. Germline V CDR1 and CDR2: GTSNPN, SVGIG (reference sequence). V dropped 6 bases and J dropped 14; count of bases not matched to a gene: 21. CDR3 residues: CACGGLAGDPEGYLFF. CDR3 in DNA: TGTGCCTGTGGAGGTCTAGCGGGAGACCCCGAGGGATATCTGTTTTTT.

The rearrangement links TRBV29-1 to TRBJ1-4; tentatively, D is TRBD1 (6 bases). Between the trimmed V and J ends, which lost 4 bases and 8 bases, there was a span of 14 bases. This CDR3 is 13 amino acids long. Germline V CDR1 and CDR2: SQVTM, ANQGSEA. The CDR3 region has the DNA TGCAGCGTTGGGGAACAGGGAGGCGAAAAACTGTTTTTT. This encodes CSVGEQGGEKLFF.

This rearrangement joins TRBV30 to TRBJ1-1, with a possible D match to TRBD1 (6 bases). Trimming took 0 bases from V and 7 from J, leaving 12 bases between them. The germline V gene has CDR1 GTSNPN and CDR2 SVGIG (reference sequence). The CDR3 contains 13 residues. CDR3 coding DNA: TGTGCCTGGAGTGTTCCAGGGGTCGGTGAAGCTTTCTTT. Protein product: CAWSVPGVGEAFF.

V and J are TRBV6-6 and TRBJ1-4, with 7 bases aligning to TRBD1. The germline gives CDR1 MNHNY, CDR2 SVGAGI (reference sequence). With V trimmed by 5 bases and J by 7 bases, 7 bases remained unmatched. The CDR3 consists of 14 residues. The DNA of the CDR3 is TGTGCCAGCAGTCGACAGGGTGGTAGTGAAAAACTGTTTTTT. Encoded protein: CASSRQGGSEKLFF.

The chain joins TRBV29-1 to TRBJ2-1; perhaps D is TRBD1 or TRBD2 (6 bases each). CDR1 is SQVTM and CDR2 is ANQGSEA in the germline V gene. Deletions cut 8 bases from V and 7 bases from J, with 24 bases between. The CDR3 is made up of 15 amino acids. CDR3 nucleotides: TGCAGCTTATGGGCTGGGGGGCACGTGGGTAATGAGCAGTTCTTC. Its protein product is CSLWAGGHVGNEQFF.

A remark on this clone: A junction end diverges from the germline sequence, so it may reflect a read error. The chain employs TRBV15 and TRBJ1-1, with D tentatively TRBD1 (6 bases). The CDR3 runs to 15 residues. Germline V gives CDR1 LNHNV, CDR2 YYDKDF (reference sequence). CDR3 region: CATSRQGNRNAEAFF. CDR3 coding DNA: TGTGCCACCAGCAGACAGGGGAACCGGAACGCTGAAGCTTTCTTT.

This CDR3 is CASSHRQTNTEAFF. CDR3 in DNA: TGTGCCAGCAGCCACAGACAGACCAACACTGAAGCTTTCTTT. This chain links TRBV5-4 with TRBJ1-1; tentatively, D is TRBD1 (5 bases). The germline V gene has CDR1 SGHNT and CDR2 YYREEE (reference sequence). The CDR3 spans 14 residues. Trimming pared 4 bases from V and 2 bases from J, leaving 12 bases between.

CDR3 DNA sequence: TGTGCCAGCAGTTACGGGCGGGGGCTGGGTGGAAACACCATATATTTT. It specifies CASSYGRGLGGNTIYF. V gene TRBV6-5 combines with J gene TRBJ1-3; a possible D gene is TRBD1 (6 bases). This CDR3 comprises 16 residues. Per germline, CDR1 MNHEY and CDR2 SVGAGI. V lost 2 bases, J lost 3 bases, and 14 bases lay in between.

The chain couples TRBV11-3 to TRBJ2-5; no reliable D call. The CDR3 totals 13 residues. Per germline, CDR1 SGHNT and CDR2 YENEEA. The V end lost 1 base, the J end lost 4 bases, and 7 bases lay between the germline ends. The CDR3 nucleotides read TGTGCCAGCAGCTTAGGCCGCGGAGAGACCCAGTACTTC. This encodes CASSLGRGETQYF. Combining the CDR3 with reference TRBV11-3 and TRBJ2-5 gives the whole variable domain EAGVVQSPRYKIIEKKQPVAFWCNPISGHNTLYWYLQNLGQGPELLIRYENEEAVDDSQLPKDRFSAERLKGVDSTLKIQPAELGDSAVYLCASSLGRGETQYFGPGTRLLVL.

In its sample, this clone was seen once. The CDR3 sequence is CASSFTYQSPAYEQYF. CDR3 sequence (DNA): TGTGCCAGCAGCTTTACTTATCAGTCACCAGCCTACGAGCAGTACTTC. The chain carries TRBV7-2 and TRBJ2-7; D remains ambiguous. Trimming took 3 bases from V and 2 from J, leaving 17 bases between them. This CDR3 spans 16 amino acids. CDR1 is SGHTA and CDR2 is FQGNSA in the germline V gene.

The chain carries TRBV7-2 and TRBJ2-3; a weak D match, TRBD2 (6 bases). CDR1 and CDR2 from the germline V gene are SGHTA and FQGNSA. This CDR3 comprises 15 residues. V lost 4 bases to trimming and J lost 4 bases, with 15 bases between them. This chain's CDR3 is CASSSQAGAPDTQYF. DNA of the CDR3: TGTGCCAGCAGCTCCCAAGCGGGTGCCCCAGATACGCAGTATTTT. The full variable domain, its missing parts supplied by reference TRBV7-2 and TRBJ2-3, is GAGVSQSPSNKVTEKGKDVELRCDPISGHTALYWYRQSLGQGLEFLIYFQGNSAPDKSGLPSDRFSAERTGGSVSTLTIQRTQQEDSAVYLCASSSQAGAPDTQYFGPGTRLTVL.

The chain employs TRBV5-6 and TRBJ1-2, with 7 nucleotides matching TRBD1. J gave up 2 bases and V 4 bases, and 8 bases lay outside the gene matches. The CDR3 length is 15 residues. Germline V gene sequence: CDR1 SGHDT, CDR2 YYEEEE. DNA for the CDR3: TGTGCCAGCAGCCCACGGACAGGTCCGAACTATGGCTACACCTTC. Translated: CASSPRTGPNYGYTF.

The chain recombines TRBV28 with TRBJ1-2; 10 nucleotides align to TRBD1. Germline loops: CDR1 MDHEN, CDR2 SYDVKM. V shed 1 base, J shed 8 bases, and the junction held 10 bases outside the gene matches. The CDR3 runs 16 residues. CDR3 coding DNA: TGTGCCAGCAGTTTATCTTTTAGGACAGGGGGAGCGGGCTACACCTTC. It encodes CASSLSFRTGGAGYTF.

The chain has TRBV28 and TRBJ2-3, with D tentatively TRBD2 (6 bases). CDR3 length: 13 amino acids. Between the trimmed V and J ends, which lost 6 bases and 3 bases, there was a span of 10 bases. CDR1 and CDR2 from the germline V gene are MDHEN and SYDVKM. CDR3 loop: CASSGSGTDTQYF. The CDR3 bases are TGTGCCAGCAGCGGGAGTGGTACAGATACGCAGTATTTT.

A note on this clone: Other nucleotide sequences from this sample produce the same CDR3. This rearrangement joins TRBV7-3 to TRBJ2-1, with D tentatively TRBD2 (5 bases). Germline V gene data show CDR1 as SGHTA and CDR2 as FQGTGA. The CDR3 has 14 residues. The V end was cut by 5 bases, the J end by 1 base, with 9 bases between. Written as DNA, the CDR3 is TGTGCCAGCAGCCCGACGGGGTCCTACAATGAGCAGTTCTTC. Translation gives CASSPTGSYNEQFF.

This clone was found once. Other DNA sequences from this sample encode an identical CDR3 as well. V is TRBV7-3 and J is TRBJ2-3; perhaps TRBD1 as D (6 bases). CDR1 is SGHTA, CDR2 FQGTGA, per germline. Between the trimmed V and J ends, which lost 5 bases and 0 bases, there was a span of 9 bases. The CDR3 is made up of 14 amino acids. For the CDR3, the DNA is TGTGCCAGCAGCCCACAGGGTAGCACAGATACGCAGTATTTT. Protein product: CASSPQGSTDTQYF. The whole variable domain, remainder taken from reference TRBV7-3 and TRBJ2-3, is GAGVSQTPSNKVTEKGKYVELRCDPISGHTALYWYRQSLGQGPEFLIYFQGTGAADDSGLPNDRFFAVRPEGSVSTLKIQRTERGDSAVYLCASSPQGSTDTQYFGPGTRLTVL.

The genes are TRBV2 and TRBJ1-1; a weak D match, TRBD1 (6 bases). V was clipped by 6 bases and J by 3 bases, with 11 bases between them. Germline-derived CDR1 and CDR2 are SNHLY and FYNNEI. The CDR3 runs to 13 residues. The CDR3 DNA reads as TGTGCCAGCAGGACAGGAGTGCACACTGAAGCTTTCTTT. Protein sequence: CASRTGVHTEAFF.

About this clone itself: This specimen includes other DNA sequences encoding the same CDR3. The chain recombines TRBV7-3 with TRBJ2-5; 9 bases line up with TRBD1. The CDR3 extends over 13 amino acids. Germline loops: CDR1 SGHTA, CDR2 FQGTGA. The junction had 2 bases not matched to a gene; V was cut back by 4 bases and J by 5 bases. The CDR3 DNA sequence: TGTGCCAGCAGCTCGGACAGGGGCGAGACCCAGTACTTC. Translating it yields CASSSDRGETQYF.

This chain joins TRBV28 and TRBJ2-1; 8 nucleotides agree with TRBD2. The V gene's germline CDR1 is MDHEN and CDR2 SYDVKM. Losses at the gene ends were 5 bases for V and 8 bases for J; bases not matched to a gene: 11. The CDR3 length is 15 residues. CDR3 nucleotides: TGTGCCAGCAGTCCGGTGGCGGGAGGTCTGGATGAGCAGTTCTTC. It is translated as CASSPVAGGLDEQFF.

The chain combines TRBV28 with TRBJ1-3; no firm D call. CDR1 MDHEN and CDR2 SYDVKM come from the germline V gene. The CDR3 loop spans 15 amino acids. Trimming pared 4 bases from V and 0 bases from J, leaving 10 bases between. The CDR3 nucleotides are TGTGCCAGCAGTTCCCCAGGCGACTCTGGAAACACCATATATTTT. This translates into CASSSPGDSGNTIYF.

This chain joins TRBV5-1 and TRBJ2-7, with D tentatively TRBD2 (6 bases). In germline, CDR1 is SGHRS, CDR2 YFSETQ. The CDR3 has 15 amino acids. With 0 bases removed from V and 3 bases from J, the gap between germline ends came to 13 bases. The CDR3 DNA follows: TGCGCCAGCAGCTTGGTTTTTGCGGGACTCTACGAGCAGTACTTC. Translating gives CASSLVFAGLYEQYF.

Points on this clone: Other DNA sequences within the sample encode an identical CDR3. The chain links TRBV5-1 to TRBJ2-7; the D is unclear. The length of the CDR3 is 13 residues. CDR1 and CDR2 (germline): SGHRS, YFSETQ. Between the trimmed V and J ends, which lost 0 bases and 1 base, there was a span of 5 bases. The CDR3 sequence: CASSLASSYEQYF. Here the CDR3 DNA reads TGCGCCAGCAGCTTGGCTAGTTCCTACGAGCAGTACTTC.

The J gene is TRBJ2-7, the V gene TRBV6-1, with TRBD2 matching 11 bases. After removal of 10 bases from V and 4 bases from J, the junction contained 9 bases not matched to a gene. Germline CDR1 MNHNS, CDR2 SASEGT. This CDR3 is built from 14 residues. CDR3 sequence reads: CATVLAGAPYEQYF. Written as DNA, the CDR3 is TGTGCCACCGTACTAGCGGGAGCTCCTTACGAGCAGTACTTC.

The chain carries TRBV19 and TRBJ1-5; TRBD1 matches 8 bases. V shed 5 bases, J shed 6 bases, and the junction held 6 bases outside the gene matches. The CDR3 extends over 14 amino acids. Germline lookup yields CDR1 LNHDA and CDR2 SQIVND (reference sequence). The CDR3 bases are TGTGCCAGTAGTTTTACAGGGGGAGGTCAGCCCCAGCATTTT. Protein sequence: CASSFTGGGQPQHF.

The chain carries TRBV4-3 and TRBJ2-7; TRBD2 is a possible D gene (5 bases). Looked up from germline, CDR1 is LGHNA and CDR2 is YSLEER. V lost 0 bases and J lost 7, with 25 bases in between. This CDR3 has 18 residues. CDR3 coding DNA: TGCGCCAGCAGCCAAGATTATGTTGGGCTAGCCGCTATTTTGGAGCAGTACTTC. Protein sequence: CASSQDYVGLAAILEQYF.

V usage is TRBV11-3 and J usage is TRBJ2-1; 10 bases align to TRBD2. Germline loops: CDR1 SGHNT, CDR2 YENEEA. Trimming cost V 1 base and J 4 bases; bases outside gene matches: 4. The CDR3 has 16 residues. The CDR3 spells CASSLGTSGVYNEQFF. The CDR3, as DNA: TGTGCCAGCAGCTTAGGAACTAGCGGGGTGTACAATGAGCAGTTCTTC. Variable domain in full (rest from reference TRBV11-3 and TRBJ2-1): EAGVVQSPRYKIIEKKQPVAFWCNPISGHNTLYWYLQNLGQGPELLIRYENEEAVDDSQLPKDRFSAERLKGVDSTLKIQPAELGDSAVYLCASSLGTSGVYNEQFFGPGTRLTVL.